These T cell receptor beta chains were read from a single sample in a study of CD8+CD57+ T cells in acquired aplastic anemia. TCRdb re-derived calls from the reads in MiXCR, one entry per CDR3 protein. The table lists roughly 190,000 distinct CDR3 sequences, about half of them singletons, with around a sixth in the top ten. Source material: sorted CD4+, CD8+, or CD8+CD57+ T cells (not recorded which) from PBMCs. The receptors derive from a human donor in good health, serving as a control. Each CDR3 is given without its conserved first and last residue. D genes are given only for firm matches.

v_call	d_call	j_call	cdr3_aa
TRBV9	NA	TRBJ2-7	ASSATRSSYEQY
TRBV7-3	NA	TRBJ1-4	ASSTHNGVANEKLF
TRBV10-1	TRBD2	TRBJ2-3	AISAAARETTHTQY
TRBV6-6	NA	TRBJ1-5	ASNGGAGFNQPQH
TRBV20-1	NA	TRBJ1-1	SARDAWGTEAF
TRBV5-1	NA	TRBJ2-5	ASSFPGKETQY
TRBV5-1	TRBD1	TRBJ1-1	ASSLDSTGGNAF
TRBV12-3/TRBV12-4	TRBD1	TRBJ2-7	ASSLEGQGDEQY
TRBV19	TRBD2	TRBJ2-5	ASRGLARETQY
TRBV9	TRBD1	TRBJ1-1	ASSVATGAGNTEAF
TRBV12-3/TRBV12-4	NA	TRBJ2-7	ASRPGHLHEQY
TRBV9	NA	TRBJ1-6	ASSLENSPPH
TRBV25-1	TRBD1	TRBJ2-2	ASSRTGPFTGELF
TRBV7-2	NA	TRBJ2-1	ASRGGPNEQF
TRBV28	TRBD2	TRBJ2-5	ASSYRLAGDVEGETQY
TRBV5-1	TRBD2	TRBJ2-1	ASSPTAGGTYNEQF
TRBV9	NA	TRBJ1-3	ASSVDAGLTIY
TRBV11-3	TRBD2	TRBJ2-2	ASSLESWGGANTGELF
TRBV7-2	NA	TRBJ1-1	ASSGGSLGTEAF
TRBV9	TRBD1	TRBJ2-1	ASSKTGGYNEQF
TRBV29-1	TRBD1	TRBJ2-7	SVGEGQYYEQY
TRBV10-3	TRBD1	TRBJ1-2	AISYGQGAARYT
TRBV2	TRBD2	TRBJ2-3	ASSWTSGASDTQY
TRBV9	NA	TRBJ1-6	ASSLGGHKFSPLH
TRBV20-1	TRBD1	TRBJ1-1	GALRGQNTEAS
TRBV20-1	NA	TRBJ2-7	SARVGKYEQY
TRBV11-2	TRBD1	TRBJ1-2	ASSLGQHYGYT
TRBV12-3/TRBV12-4	TRBD1	TRBJ1-6	ASSGGTADSPLH
TRBV2	NA	TRBJ2-5	ASSQLSQQY
TRBV9	TRBD2	TRBJ2-7	ASSVAGLAGGNYKQY
TRBV20-1	NA	TRBJ1-1	SARDRGLEPYTEAF
TRBV20-1	TRBD1	TRBJ1-6	SARGMDRGSNSPLH
TRBV15	NA	TRBJ1-4	ATSRDGQINEKLF
TRBV11-2	NA	TRBJ1-1	VGSLIFSLEGTEAF
TRBV6-1	NA	TRBJ1-1	ASSELGGGTEAF
TRBV4-1	NA	TRBJ1-6	ASSPLQLDANSPLH
TRBV2	NA	TRBJ1-5	ASKQGMFDQPQH
TRBV13	NA	TRBJ2-2	ASTTTSYSPEKNTGELF
TRBV28	TRBD1	TRBJ1-2	ASSPGQGPGYT
TRBV7-7	TRBD1	TRBJ2-1	ASSFQSGQSSYNEQF
TRBV11-2	TRBD2	TRBJ2-1	ASSLSGGAYNEQF
TRBV6-5	TRBD1	TRBJ1-1	ASGRWGTGRTEAF
TRBV27	NA	TRBJ2-3	ASSLMGPKVPGDTQY
TRBV9	TRBD2	TRBJ2-5	ASSPYPTSGMS
TRBV7-3	NA	TRBJ1-1	ASSLLRGDEAF
TRBV19	NA	TRBJ1-2	ASSIWGRRGYT
TRBV2	TRBD1	TRBJ1-5	ASRDRGHNQPQH
TRBV15	NA	TRBJ2-3	ATSRETSTDTQY
TRBV10-3	NA	TRBJ1-2	AISEQGNYGYT
TRBV29-1	TRBD1	TRBJ2-7	SVGGGQGQYEQY
TRBV5-1	NA	TRBJ2-2	ASSRGGTGELF
TRBV2	NA	TRBJ1-1	ASSEGRRATEAF
TRBV6-5	NA	TRBJ1-2	ASSYKSDNYGYT
TRBV9	NA	TRBJ1-1	ASSPSGGITEAF
TRBV2	TRBD1	TRBJ1-5	ASSVGQLSNQPQH